A single TCR beta chain is shown here with its context. The study ran its PCR with 60 Vbeta and 13 Jbeta primers. Sequenced by immunoSEQ multiplex PCR; TCRdb stores in-frame clones only, minus some. The data hold about 120,000 clones, with about three quarters observed a single time. This sample is drawn from a study of cytomegalovirus exposure and HLA in healthy donors. The sequencing sample was made of PBMCs. The sequence was obtained from a man between 60 and 75 years old in good health and CMV-seropositive.

CDR3 region: CAIRLLGGEQFF. The DNA of the CDR3 is TGTGCCATCAGACTCCTCGGGGGAGAGCAGTTCTTC. The chain combines TRBV10-3 with TRBJ2-1; weak D call: TRBD2 (6 bases). Trimming stripped 6 bases from V and 10 bases from J, with 13 bases between. Germline CDR1 and CDR2: ENHRY and SYGVKD. The CDR3 spans 12 residues.